This T cell receptor (beta chain) was recovered during a study of blood T cell repertoires in COVID-19. Libraries were prepared by immunoSEQ multiplex PCR; TCRdb keeps only in-frame clonotypes and omits some of them. The top ten hold approximately 35% of the sample, which has 100,000 to 150,000 clones, around three quarters seen once. The CDR3 is made up of 15 amino acids. Trimming shortened V by 0 bases and J by 8 bases, and 14 bases separated the two germline ends. Germline V gene sequence: CDR1 SGHDT, CDR2 YYEEEE. Sequences were obtained from peripheral blood. The source of this sequence is a man in his forties with active or convalescent COVID-19. The chain employs TRBV5-6 and TRBJ1-4, with D hard to call. CDR3 bases: TGTGCCAGCAGCTTGGGACTTTTGGAAATAGAAAAACTGTTTTTT. It is translated as CASSLGLLEIEKLFF.